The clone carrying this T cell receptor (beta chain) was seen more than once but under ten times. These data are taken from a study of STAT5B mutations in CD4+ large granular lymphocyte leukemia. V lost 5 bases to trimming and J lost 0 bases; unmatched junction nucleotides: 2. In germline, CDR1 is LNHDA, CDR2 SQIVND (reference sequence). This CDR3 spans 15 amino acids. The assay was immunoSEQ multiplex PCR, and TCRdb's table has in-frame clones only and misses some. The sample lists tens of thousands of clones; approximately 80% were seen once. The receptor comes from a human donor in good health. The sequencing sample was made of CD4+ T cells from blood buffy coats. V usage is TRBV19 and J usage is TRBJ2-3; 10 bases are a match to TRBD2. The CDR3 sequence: CASSSTSGSTDTQYF. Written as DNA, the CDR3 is TGTGCCAGTAGTTCGACTAGCGGGAGCACAGATACGCAGTATTTT.